This TCR beta chain emerged from a study of T cell responses to AZD1222 COVID-19 vaccine. Regarding this clone: Its target is unknown.

Data came from immunoSEQ multiplex PCR; TCRdb stores just in-frame clones and leaves some out. The data hold roughly 70,000 clones, with 80% to 90% observed a single time. Study results and limitations: Two AZD1222 doses significantly raised spike-specific TCR breadth and depth over controls.

This receptor was obtained from an adult who received the AZD1222 COVID-19 vaccine. The sample consisted of peripheral blood, taken 28 days after the second AZD1222 dose.

Here the CDR3 DNA reads TGTGCCAGCAGTTACATTCCGGGACAGGGGGTTTACACTGAAGCTTTCTTT. It translates to CASSYIPGQGVYTEAFF. The chain is built from TRBV6-2 or TRBV6-3 and TRBJ1-1, with 11 positions matching TRBD1. The CDR3 is 17 residues long. Germline V gene lookup returns CDR1 MNHEY and CDR2 SVGEGT. Trimming cost V 2 bases and J 3 bases; bases outside gene matches: 8.